The entry below describes one TCR beta chain. Patients aged 18 to 65 had newly diagnosed hyperthyroidism lasting under 2 months. Diagnosis rested on symptoms, serum thyroxine and TRAb, thyroid ultrasound, and orbital computed tomography. The V end was cut by 2 bases, the J end by 4 bases, with 5 bases between. Germline V CDR1 and CDR2: DFQATT, SNEGSKA (reference sequence). The CDR3 is made up of 12 amino acids. These data come from a study of T cells in Graves' hyperthyroidism and ophthalmopathy. Amplification yielded TCR beta CDR3 regions, with RNA transcripts as the source. First-round RT-PCR of the TCR CDR3 relied on the HTBI primer set. TCRdb recomputed calls from the multiplex PCR reads with MiXCR, one row per CDR3 protein. This table has more than 300,000 distinct CDR3 sequences, more than 11% appearing once.

The sequencing sample was made of blood. The rearrangement joins TRBV20-1 to TRBJ1-4; no reliable D call. The sequence derives from a woman aged 60-75 years with Graves' hyperthyroidism. The CDR3 DNA reads TGCAGTGCTAGATGGGTTAATGAAAAACTGTTTTTT. Protein product: CSARWVNEKLFF.